This T cell receptor (beta chain) stems from a study of blood T cells in healthy people across ages. The sample holds a few counts of this clonotype. V was clipped by 1 base and J by 5 bases, with 15 bases between them. There are 15 residues in the CDR3. Germline assignment: CDR1 SGHRS and CDR2 YFSETQ. A second PCR, run for about 6 to 12 cycles, used a sample-barcoded 5' primer plus a J-beta primer mix. Each of the cDNA molecules was tagged by a template-switch adaptor with 12 random nucleotides. Each CDR3 protein gets one entry after TCRdb re-called the 5' RACE reads with MiXCR. The table shows approximately 780,000 distinct CDR3 sequences, with roughly 24% occurring only once. These data were likewise used in another study, on T cells of mothers and their children. According to that study: The effect of thymic selection on TCR recombination output is similar between related and unrelated pairs.

The chain recombines TRBV5-1 with TRBJ2-5; D might be TRBD2 (5 bases). The receptor comes from a boy under 18 in good health. Sequencing was done on a sample of blood. In nucleotides, the CDR3 is TGCGCCAGCAGCTTGTCGGACTTTGGCTTGGAGACCCAGTACTTC. It translates to CASSLSDFGLETQYF. Full variable domain (missing parts from reference TRBV5-1 and TRBJ2-5): KAGVTQTPRYLIKTRGQQVTLSCSPISGHRSVSWYQQTPGQGLQFLFEYFSETQRNKGNFPGRFSGRQFSNSRSEMNVSTLELGDSALYLCASSLSDFGLETQYFGPGTRLLVL.